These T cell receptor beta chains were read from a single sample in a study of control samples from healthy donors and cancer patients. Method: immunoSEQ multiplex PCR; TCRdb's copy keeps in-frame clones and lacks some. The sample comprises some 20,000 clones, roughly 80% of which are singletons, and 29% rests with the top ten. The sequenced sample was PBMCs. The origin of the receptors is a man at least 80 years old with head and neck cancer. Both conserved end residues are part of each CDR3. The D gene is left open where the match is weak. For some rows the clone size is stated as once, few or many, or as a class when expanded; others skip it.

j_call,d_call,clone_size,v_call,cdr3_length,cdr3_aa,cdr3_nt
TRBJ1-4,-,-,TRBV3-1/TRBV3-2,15,CASSRSLWTDEKLFF,TGTGCCAGCAGCCGCTCCCTTTGGACGGATGAAAAACTGTTTTTT
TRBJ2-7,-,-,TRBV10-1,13,CASSEKGIGEQYF,TGCGCCAGCAGTGAGAAGGGGATCGGCGAGCAGTACTTC
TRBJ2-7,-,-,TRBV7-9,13,CASSPGGPREQYF,TGTGCCAGCAGCCCCGGTGGCCCTCGCGAGCAGTACTTC
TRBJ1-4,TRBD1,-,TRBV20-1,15,CSASPYQGAREKLFF,TGCAGTGCTAGTCCCTACCAGGGGGCTCGGGAAAAACTGTTTTTT
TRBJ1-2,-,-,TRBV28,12,CASSLMGYGYTF,TGTGCCAGCAGTTTAATGGGGTATGGCTACACCTTC
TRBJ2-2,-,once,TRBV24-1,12,CATSDSDMELFF,TGTGCCACCAGTGACTCCGACATGGAGCTGTTTTTT
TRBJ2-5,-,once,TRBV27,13,CASSWGRSGTQYF,TGTGCCAGCAGTTGGGGACGGTCCGGGACCCAGTACTTC
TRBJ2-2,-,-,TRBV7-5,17,CARSLGLAVTNTGELFF,TGTGCCAGAAGCCTCGGACTAGCGGTCACGAACACCGGGGAGCTGTTTTTT
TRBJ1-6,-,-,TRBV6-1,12,CASSENHSPLHF,TGTGCCAGCAGTGAAAATCATTCACCCCTCCACTTT
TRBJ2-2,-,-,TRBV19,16,CASSIAASPNTGELFF,TGTGCCAGTAGTATAGCGGCCAGCCCGAACACCGGGGAGCTGTTTTTT
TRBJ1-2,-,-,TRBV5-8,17,CASSLGTFYNPNYGYTF,TGTGCCAGCAGCTTGGGAACCTTTTACAATCCCAACTATGGCTACACCTTC
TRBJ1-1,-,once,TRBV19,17,CASSIGRVRGENTEAFF,TGTGCCAGTAGTATAGGCCGGGTTCGGGGTGAGAACACTGAAGCTTTCTTT
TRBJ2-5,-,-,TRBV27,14,CASSSLGDLETQYF,TGTGCCAGCAGTTCATTGGGGGATTTGGAGACCCAGTACTTC
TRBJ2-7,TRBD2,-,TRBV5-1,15,CASSFTGTSGSEQYF,TGCGCCAGCAGCTTTACCGGGACTAGCGGGAGCGAGCAGTACTTC
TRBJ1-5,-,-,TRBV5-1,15,CASSLAGTKGQPQHF,TGCGCCAGCAGCTTGGCTGGGACAAAGGGCCAGCCCCAGCATTTT
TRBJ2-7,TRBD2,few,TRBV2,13,CASSGVSSYEQYF,TGTGCCAGTAGCGGGGTCAGCTCCTACGAGCAGTACTTC
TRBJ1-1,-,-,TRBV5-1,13,CASSLGVDSEAFF,TGCGCCAGCAGCTTGGGGGTTGATTCTGAAGCTTTCTTT
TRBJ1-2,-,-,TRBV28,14,CASSLGGQNYGYTF,TGTGCCAGCAGTTTAGGGGGGCAAAACTATGGCTACACCTTC
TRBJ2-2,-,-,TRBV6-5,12,CASSLVTGELFF,TGTGCCAGCAGTTTGGTAACCGGGGAGCTGTTTTTT
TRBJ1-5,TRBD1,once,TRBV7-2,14,CASSPRQGVQPQHF,TGTGCCAGCAGCCCCCGACAGGGCGTTCAGCCCCAGCATTTT
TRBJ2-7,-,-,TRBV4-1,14,CASSLEQESREQYF,TGCGCCAGCAGCCTTGAACAGGAGTCCCGCGAGCAGTACTTC
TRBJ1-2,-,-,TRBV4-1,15,CASSQDIASGDGYTF,TGCGCCAGCAGCCAAGATATCGCAAGCGGAGATGGCTACACCTTC
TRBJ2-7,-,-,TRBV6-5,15,CASSYVGRAIDEQYF,TGTGCCAGCAGTTACGTCGGCAGGGCTATCGACGAGCAGTACTTC
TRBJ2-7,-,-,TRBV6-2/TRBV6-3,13,CASSRQAVSEQYF,TGTGCCAGCAGTAGGCAAGCAGTGTCCGAGCAGTACTTC
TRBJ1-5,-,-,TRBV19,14,CASTPGWPNQPQHF,TGTGCCAGTACCCCAGGGTGGCCGAATCAGCCCCAGCATTTT
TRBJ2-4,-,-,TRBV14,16,CASSQLEAGRGNIQYF,TGTGCCAGCAGCCAACTCGAAGCGGGCAGGGGTAACATTCAGTACTTC
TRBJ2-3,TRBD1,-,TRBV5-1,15,CASSDDRGLADTQYF,TGCGCCAGCAGCGACGACAGGGGGCTAGCAGATACGCAGTATTTT
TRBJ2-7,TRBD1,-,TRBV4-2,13,CASSRQGGYEQYF,TGTGCCAGCAGTCGACAGGGGGGGTACGAGCAGTACTTC
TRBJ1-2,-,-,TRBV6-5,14,CASSYGGRTYGYTF,TGTGCCAGCAGTTACGGGGGCAGGACCTATGGCTACACCTTC
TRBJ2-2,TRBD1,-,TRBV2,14,CASRGTANTGELFF,TGTGCCAGCAGAGGGACAGCGAACACCGGGGAGCTGTTTTTT
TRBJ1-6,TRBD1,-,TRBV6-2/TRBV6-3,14,CASSWDRINSPLHF,TGTGCCAGCAGCTGGGACAGGATAAATTCACCCCTCCACTTT
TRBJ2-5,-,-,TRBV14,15,CASSQVFWDQETQYF,TGTGCCAGCAGCCAAGTGTTTTGGGACCAAGAGACCCAGTACTTC
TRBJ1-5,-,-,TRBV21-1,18,CASSKARGTQYSNQPQHF,TGTGCCAGCAGCAAAGCGCGGGGGACACAATATAGCAATCAGCCCCAGCATTTT
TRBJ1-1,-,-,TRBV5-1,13,CASSFVDSAEAFF,TGCGCCAGCAGCTTCGTGGACAGCGCTGAAGCTTTCTTT
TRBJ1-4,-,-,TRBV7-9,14,CASSLGAVNEKLFF,TGTGCCAGCAGCTTAGGGGCGGTAAATGAAAAACTGTTTTTT
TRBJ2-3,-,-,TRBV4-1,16,CASSQGPTLSTDTQYF,TGCGCCAGCAGCCAAGGCCCAACACTTAGCACAGATACGCAGTATTTT
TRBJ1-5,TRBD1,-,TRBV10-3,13,CAIRDRDSQPQHF,TGTGCCATCAGGGACAGGGATAGTCAGCCCCAGCATTTT
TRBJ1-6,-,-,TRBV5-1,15,CASSTYQGNNSPLHF,TGCGCCAGCAGCACCTACCAGGGGAATAATTCACCCCTCCACTTT
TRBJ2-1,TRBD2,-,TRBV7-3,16,CASSFSSGITYNEQFF,TGTGCCAGCAGCTTCTCTAGCGGGATAACCTACAATGAGCAGTTCTTC
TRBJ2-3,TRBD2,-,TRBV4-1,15,CASRRTSGGGDTQYF,TGCGCCAGCAGGAGGACTAGCGGGGGGGGAGATACGCAGTATTTT
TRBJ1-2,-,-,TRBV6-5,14,CASSYSKGFDGYTF,TGTGCCAGCAGTTACTCCAAAGGGTTCGATGGCTACACCTTC
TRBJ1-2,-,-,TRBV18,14,CASSPRDTEGGYTF,TGTGCCAGCTCACCGCGGGACACAGAAGGTGGCTACACCTTC
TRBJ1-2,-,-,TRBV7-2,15,CASSLGSQTNYGYTF,TGTGCCAGCAGCCTGGGGAGCCAAACTAACTATGGCTACACCTTC
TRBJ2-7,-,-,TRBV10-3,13,CAINPTGSGEQYF,TGTGCCATCAATCCTACAGGGTCCGGCGAGCAGTACTTC
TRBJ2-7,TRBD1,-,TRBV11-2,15,CASSLVGQGTYEQYF,TGTGCCAGCAGCTTAGTGGGACAGGGAACCTATGAGCAGTACTTC
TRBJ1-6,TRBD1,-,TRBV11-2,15,CASSLTGTGSSPLHF,TGTGCCAGCAGCTTAACCGGGACAGGAAGTTCACCCCTCCACTTT
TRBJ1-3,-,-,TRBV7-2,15,CASSPSPYSGNTIYF,TGTGCCAGCAGTCCCTCCCCCTACTCTGGAAACACCATATATTTT
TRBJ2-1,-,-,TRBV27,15,CASRGGAGSYNEQFF,TGTGCCAGCAGGGGGGGGGCAGGGTCCTACAATGAGCAGTTCTTC
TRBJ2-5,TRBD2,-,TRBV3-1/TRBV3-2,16,CASSPRTSGRGETQYF,TGTGCCAGCAGCCCCCGGACTAGCGGGAGGGGGGAGACCCAGTACTTC
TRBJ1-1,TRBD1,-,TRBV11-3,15,CASSLAGTENTEAFF,TGTGCCAGCAGCTTAGCCGGGACAGAGAACACTGAAGCTTTCTTT
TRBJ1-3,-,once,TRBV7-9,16,CASSLEAGRPGNTIYF,TGTGCCAGCAGCTTAGAGGCGGGACGGCCAGGAAACACCATATATTTT
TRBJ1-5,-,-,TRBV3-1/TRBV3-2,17,CASSQESLITDSQPQHF,TGTGCCAGCAGCCAAGAGTCTTTAATTACGGACAGTCAGCCCCAGCATTTT
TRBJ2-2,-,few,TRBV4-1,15,CASSLRTQLAGELFF,TGCGCCAGCAGTTTACGGACCCAGCTTGCCGGGGAGCTGTTTTTT